These 3 T cell receptor beta chains came from one sample sequenced in a study of cytomegalovirus exposure and HLA in healthy donors. PCR amplification relied on 60 Vbeta primers (plus 13 Jbeta primers). The protocol was immunoSEQ multiplex PCR, while the TCRdb copy is restricted to in-frame clones and leaves out a portion. The sample lists roughly 150,000 clones; approximately 73% were seen once. The specimen sequenced was PBMCs. These receptors all come from a man younger than 45 in good health and CMV-seropositive.

Here the CDR3 reads CASRGVTGGPTEAFF. The CDR3 DNA reads TGTGCCAGCAGGGGAGTCACAGGGGGCCCCACTGAAGCTTTCTTT. J is TRBJ1-1 and V is TRBV27; 9 positions match TRBD1. Trimming cost V 6 bases and J 4 bases; bases outside gene matches: 9. The CDR3 runs to 15 residues. Germline CDR1 is MNHEY and CDR2 is SMNVEV (reference sequence).

The V gene is TRBV19, the J gene TRBJ2-3, with D possibly being TRBD1 (6 bases). The V gene's germline CDR1 is LNHDA and CDR2 SQIVND (reference sequence). This CDR3 is 15 amino acids long. Trimming removed 5 bases from V and 6 bases from J, with 18 bases in between. DNA of the CDR3: TGTGCCAGTAGTGACAGGCGCCTTGGATCCGATACGCAGTATTTT. It encodes CASSDRRLGSDTQYF.

This chain connects TRBV15 to TRBJ1-2, with TRBD1 matching 7 bases. The CDR3 totals 15 residues. The V segment lost 0 bases and the J segment 5 bases; nucleotides outside the gene matches: 6. The germline V gene has CDR1 LNHNV and CDR2 YYDKDF (reference sequence). The CDR3 DNA sequence: TGTGCCACCAGCAGAGATGGAGGGGGCAGGTATGGCTACACCTTC. This encodes CATSRDGGGRYGYTF.